This entry lists 15 T cell receptor beta chains sequenced from one sample in a study of blood T cell repertoires in COVID-19. Measured with immunoSEQ multiplex PCR; TCRdb has only the in-frame clones, and not every one. The sample lists some 250,000 clones, around 84% occurring once. The sample taken for sequencing was peripheral blood. Receptor source: a man in his 60s with acute or convalescent COVID-19.

The chain links TRBV18 to TRBJ2-7, with 7 bases that match TRBD1. The CDR3 is made up of 15 amino acids. Germline V gives CDR1 KGHSH, CDR2 LQKENI. The V gene end was trimmed by 0 bases and the J gene end by 3 bases; junction bases not matched to a gene: 5. CDR3 DNA: TGTGCCAGCTCACCACCCTCGGACAGGTTCTACGAGCAGTACTTC. Protein: CASSPPSDRFYEQYF. The full variable domain, rest sourced from reference TRBV18 and TRBJ2-7, is NAGVMQNPRHLVRRRGQEARLRCSPMKGHSHVYWYRQLPEEGLKFMVYLQKENIIDESGMPKERFSAEFPKEGPSILRIQQVVRGDSAAYFCASSPPSDRFYEQYFGPGTRLTVT.

The chain is built from TRBV27 and TRBJ1-6; D unclear. This CDR3 has 13 residues. V was clipped by 6 bases and J by 7 bases, with 10 bases between them. Germline CDR1 reads MNHEY; CDR2 reads SMNVEV (reference sequence). The CDR3 region has the DNA TGTGCCAGCAGAGGACTCCAAAATTCACCCCTCCACTTT. Translated, it gives CASRGLQNSPLHF.

The chain couples TRBV7-5 to TRBJ2-3; the table's TRBD1 call for D was not verified on the DNA. TRBV7-5 is recorded as a pseudogene. This CDR3 has 13 residues. CDR3 protein: CARSPRGQGPGYF. CDR3 bases: TGTGCCAGAAGCCCGCGCGGACAGGGCCCGGGGTATTTT.

This clone was counted a few times. This chain links TRBV28 with TRBJ1-6; the match to TRBD1 covers 7 bases. The CDR3 length is 14 residues. J gave up 10 bases and V 6 bases, and 9 bases lay outside the gene matches. Germline CDR1 and CDR2: MDHEN and SYDVKM. CDR3 residues: CASRLRQGGSPLHF. The CDR3 DNA reads as TGTGCCAGCAGACTGAGGCAGGGGGGCTCACCCCTCCACTTT.

The V and J genes are TRBV5-1 and TRBJ1-1, with D unclear. The length of the CDR3 is 15 residues. V gave up 0 bases and J gave up 6 bases, with 15 bases separating them. Germline V gene lookup returns CDR1 SGHRS and CDR2 YFSETQ. CDR3 DNA sequence: TGCGCCAGCAGCTTGGAATCCGGGGTTAGGTCTGAAGCTTTCTTT. This sequence encodes CASSLESGVRSEAFF.

The chain combines TRBV29-1 with TRBJ2-5; possible D gene TRBD2, 7 bases. With 3 bases removed from V and 11 bases from J, the gap between germline ends came to 19 bases. The CDR3 totals 13 residues. Germline lookup yields CDR1 SQVTM and CDR2 ANQGSEA. This chain's CDR3 is CSVDPGGTLAQYF. CDR3 bases: TGCAGCGTTGACCCCGGGGGGACACTAGCGCAGTACTTC.

This clone was recorded only once. The chain couples TRBV3-1 (or the pseudogene TRBV3-2) to TRBJ2-1, with D perhaps matching TRBD1 (6 bases). Looked up from germline, CDR1 is LGHDT and CDR2 is YNNKEL (reference sequence). The V gene lost 3 bases and the J gene lost 4 bases, with 13 bases spanning the gap. The length of the CDR3 is 15 residues. The CDR3 nucleotides are TGTGCCAGCAGCCATGAGCGGACAGTTTACAATGAGCAGTTCTTC. Translating it yields CASSHERTVYNEQFF.

The chain has TRBV6-1 and TRBJ1-3; the D is unclear. CDR3 length: 16 amino acids. Germline V gene data show CDR1 as MNHNS and CDR2 as SASEGT. The V end was cut by 4 bases, the J end by 0 bases, with 13 bases between. The CDR3 region has the DNA TGTGCCAGCAGTGGGGCCGGAACCATCTCTGGAAACACCATATATTTT. The encoded protein is CASSGAGTISGNTIYF.

CDR3 DNA sequence: TGCGCCAGCCGGGGACTAGCGGAGGGCAATGAGCAGTTCTTC. Residues: CASRGLAEGNEQFF. The V gene is TRBV5-1, the J gene TRBJ2-1; 11 bases align to TRBD2. CDR1 and CDR2 (germline): SGHRS, YFSETQ. V shed 7 bases, J shed 6 bases, and the junction held 6 bases outside the gene matches. The CDR3 has 14 residues.

The sample holds a few counts of this clone. The chain is built from TRBV2 and TRBJ1-1; a weak D match, TRBD1 (6 bases). Looked up from germline, CDR1 is SNHLY and CDR2 is FYNNEI. The CDR3 is made up of 14 amino acids. V lost 7 bases, J lost 1 base, and 13 bases lay in between. CDR3 amino acids: CASMLVDRNTEAFF. CDR3 nucleotide sequence: TGTGCCAGCATGTTGGTGGACAGGAACACTGAAGCTTTCTTT. The whole variable domain, remainder taken from reference TRBV2 and TRBJ1-1, is EPEVTQTPSHQVTQMGQEVILRCVPISNHLYFYWYRQILGQKVEFLVSFYNNEISEKSEIFDDQFSVERPDGSNFTLKIRSTKLEDSAMYFCASMLVDRNTEAFFGQGTRLTVV.

This clone was seen a handful of times. The rearrangement links TRBV27 to TRBJ1-6; 7 positions agree with TRBD1. V shed 2 bases and J 6 bases; nucleotides not matched to a gene: 10. The CDR3 consists of 17 residues. CDR1 and CDR2 (germline): MNHEY, SMNVEV (reference sequence). This CDR3 reads CASSLTVRGTVNSPLHF. The CDR3 nucleotides are TGTGCCAGCAGTTTAACAGTGCGTGGGACAGTTAATTCACCCCTCCACTTT.

V is TRBV13 and J is TRBJ2-3; 10 bases match TRBD2. Losses at the gene ends were 0 bases for V and 2 bases for J; bases not matched to a gene: 2. Germline V gene lookup returns CDR1 PRHDT and CDR2 FYEKMQ (reference sequence). CDR3 length: 16 amino acids. The CDR3 here is CASSLGLAGITDTQYF. In DNA, the CDR3 is TGTGCCAGCAGCTTAGGACTAGCGGGAATCACAGATACGCAGTATTTT. The whole variable domain, remainder taken from reference TRBV13 and TRBJ2-3, is AAGVIQSPRHLIKEKRETATLKCYPIPRHDTVYWYQQGPGQDPQFLISFYEKMQSDKGSIPDRFSAQQFSDYHSELNMSSLELGDSALYFCASSLGLAGITDTQYFGPGTRLTVL.

This clone was picked up a small number of times. This sequence joins TRBV5-1 and TRBJ2-1, with 11 bases fitting TRBD1. Germline values: CDR1 SGHRS, CDR2 YFSETQ. The CDR3 runs 15 residues. V lost 3 bases to trimming and J lost 6 bases; unmatched junction nucleotides: 5. The CDR3 DNA sequence: TGCGCCAGCAGCTCTGGACAGGGGGCTATCAATGAGCAGTTCTTC. This encodes CASSSGQGAINEQFF.

The chain combines TRBV28 with TRBJ1-1; TRBD1 is a possible D gene (6 bases). The V end was cut by 1 base, the J end by 0 bases, with 12 bases between. The CDR3 contains 16 residues. The germline gives CDR1 MDHEN, CDR2 SYDVKM. Here the CDR3 reads CASSLSPGALNTEAFF. As DNA, the CDR3 is TGTGCCAGCAGTTTATCTCCAGGGGCCTTGAACACTGAAGCTTTCTTT.

This chain links TRBV7-3 with TRBJ2-2, with 10 nucleotides matching TRBD1. Germline lookup yields CDR1 SGHTA and CDR2 FQGTGA. With V trimmed by 5 bases and J by 6 bases, 6 bases remained unmatched. The CDR3 extends over 15 amino acids. The CDR3 region is CASSTRGQGAGELFF. The CDR3 nucleotides read TGTGCCAGCAGCACACGCGGACAGGGGGCCGGGGAGCTGTTTTTT.